The 11 T cell receptor beta chains reported below all come from one sample, sequenced in a study of blood T cell repertoires in COVID-19. TCRdb's table, derived via immunoSEQ multiplex PCR, lists solely in-frame clones and lacks some. The data show over 200,000 clones, with about 86% seen just once and around 1.4% held by the top ten. The sequenced material came from peripheral blood. Every receptor here comes from a young man with active or convalescent COVID-19.

The chain carries TRBV5-6 and TRBJ2-7, with 9 bases identical to TRBD2. Germline V gives CDR1 SGHDT, CDR2 YYEEEE. Losses at the gene ends were 2 bases for V and 3 bases for J; bases not matched to a gene: 6. This CDR3 region has 15 residues. CDR3 bases: TGTGCCAGCAGCTTCACCAGACTAGCGGACTACGAGCAGTACTTC. Protein: CASSFTRLADYEQYF. Variable domain in full (rest from reference TRBV5-6 and TRBJ2-7): DAGVTQSPTHLIKTRGQQVTLRCSPKSGHDTVSWYQQALGQGPQFIFQYYEEEERQRGNFPDRFSGHQFPNYSSELNVNALLLGDSALYLCASSFTRLADYEQYFGPGTRLTVT.

The rearrangement links TRBV10-3 to TRBJ2-2; D not certain. V was cut by 6 bases and J by 6 bases, with 11 bases left in between. The CDR3 length is 13 residues. CDR1 and CDR2 from the germline V gene are ENHRY and SYGVKD. CDR3 sequence reads: CAIRKDLAGELFF. The CDR3 nucleotides are TGTGCCATCAGGAAAGACTTAGCCGGGGAGCTGTTTTTT.

In this sample, this clone turned up once. In nucleotides, the CDR3 is TGCGCCAGCAGTGCGACGACAGGGGGCAGCAATCAGCCCCAGCATTTT. It yields the protein CASSATTGGSNQPQHF. J is TRBJ1-5 and V is TRBV10-2; the match to TRBD1 covers 10 bases. V dropped 4 bases and J dropped 1; count of bases not matched to a gene: 4. The CDR3 has 16 amino acids. The V gene's germline CDR1 is WSHSY and CDR2 SAAADI.

This clone was detected a few times. The chain joins TRBV3-1 (or the pseudogene TRBV3-2) to TRBJ2-1; TRBD2 agrees at 13 bases. Losses at the gene ends were 5 bases for V and 9 bases for J; bases not matched to a gene: 7. The CDR3 has 15 amino acids. Germline values: CDR1 LGHDT, CDR2 YNNKEL (reference sequence). CDR3 nucleotides: TGTGCCAGCAGCGCGACTAGCGGGAGGCTCGGTGAGCAGTTCTTC. It specifies CASSATSGRLGEQFF.

Only one count was recorded for this clone. This chain joins TRBV24-1 and TRBJ2-7; D is unresolved. Germline CDR1 is KGHDR and CDR2 is SFDVKD. Trimming shortened V by 4 bases and J by 2 bases, and 5 bases separated the two germline ends. There are 12 residues in the CDR3. CDR3 DNA: TGTGCCACCAGTGACCTAACCTACGAGCAGTACTTC. Translating it yields CATSDLTYEQYF.

This clone occurred a few times. The rearrangement uses TRBV7-2 and TRBJ1-6, with no clear D. There are 13 residues in the CDR3. Germline assignment: CDR1 SGHTA and CDR2 FQGNSA. Trimming took 1 base from V and 13 from J, leaving 11 bases between them. The CDR3 reads CASSLGGPPPLHF. CDR3 sequence (DNA): TGTGCCAGCAGCTTAGGCGGCCCTCCCCCCCTCCACTTT. The variable domain in full, with the rest retrieved from reference TRBV7-2 and TRBJ1-6, is GAGVSQSPSNKVTEKGKDVELRCDPISGHTALYWYRQSLGQGLEFLIYFQGNSAPDKSGLPSDRFSAERTGGSVSTLTIQRTQQEDSAVYLCASSLGGPPPLHFGNGTRLTVT.

The V call is TRBV29-1, the J call TRBJ2-7; 7 bases agree with TRBD2. This CDR3 has 14 residues. Per germline, CDR1 SQVTM and CDR2 ANQGSEA. Unmatched junction bases numbered 9, after V lost 5 bases and J lost 2 bases. CDR3 loop: CSVRTGLAAYEQYF. DNA of the CDR3: TGCAGCGTTCGTACGGGGCTAGCGGCCTACGAGCAGTACTTC.

The rearrangement uses TRBV3-1 (or the pseudogene TRBV3-2) and TRBJ1-2, with 8 positions matching TRBD1. CDR1 is LGHDT, CDR2 YNNKEL, per germline (reference sequence). V lost 1 base to trimming and J lost 7 bases; unmatched junction nucleotides: 5. The CDR3 totals 14 residues. CDR3 amino acids: CASSQGPRGLGYTF. The CDR3, as DNA: TGTGCCAGCAGCCAAGGCCCCAGGGGGCTTGGCTACACCTTC.

The rearrangement uses TRBV19 and TRBJ1-4; D may be TRBD1 (5 bases). Germline assignment: CDR1 LNHDA and CDR2 SQIVND (reference sequence). This CDR3 contains 15 residues. Trimming removed 3 bases at V and 8 bases at J, with 16 bases between. The CDR3 loop reads CASSIGGSVDEKLFF. CDR3 in DNA: TGTGCCAGTAGTATCGGGGGGTCCGTGGACGAAAAACTGTTTTTT. The complete variable domain, with remaining parts taken from reference TRBV19 and TRBJ1-4, reads DGGITQSPKYLFRKEGQNVTLSCEQNLNHDAMYWYRQDPGQGLRLIYYSQIVNDFQKGDIAEGYSVSREKKESFPLTVTSAQKNPTAFYLCASSIGGSVDEKLFFGSGTQLSVL.

J is TRBJ2-7 and V is TRBV27; TRBD1 might be the D (6 bases). The CDR3 covers 13 residues. CDR1 and CDR2 (germline): MNHEY, SMNVEV (reference sequence). The germline V and J ends were trimmed by 4 bases and 3 bases, with 10 bases remaining between them. In DNA form, the CDR3 reads TGTGCCAGCAGTTCAACAGGGAGCTACGAGCAGTACTTC. Its translation: CASSSTGSYEQYF.

The V call is TRBV6-5, the J call TRBJ1-1; D gene ambiguous. Germline CDR1 is MNHEY and CDR2 is SVGAGI. V lost 0 bases to trimming and J lost 0 bases, with 8 bases between them. CDR3 size: 15 residues. DNA of the CDR3: TGTGCCAGCAGTTACTCCGCAGAAATGAACACTGAAGCTTTCTTT. This codes for CASSYSAEMNTEAFF.